Shown below are 17 T cell receptor beta chains from a single sample sequenced in a study of OX40 agonist ivuxolimab in advanced cancers. Sequencing used immunoSEQ multiplex PCR; TCRdb keeps in-frame clones, though not all of them. The table lists about 79,000 clones, 88% of them singletons. The sequencing here drew on CD4+ or CD8+ T cells sorted from blood, taken in a trial of the OX40 agonist ivuxolimab. All receptors come from an adult with an advanced solid tumor such as melanoma, head and neck, liver or kidney cancer.

V is TRBV10-3 and J is TRBJ1-1; no reliable D call. From germline, CDR1 is ENHRY and CDR2 SYGVKD. The CDR3 totals 15 residues. The germline V and J ends were trimmed by 8 bases and 0 bases, with 16 bases remaining between them. CDR3: CAIAVEPAVNTEAFF. CDR3 DNA: TGTGCCATCGCGGTTGAGCCGGCCGTGAACACTGAAGCTTTCTTT.

Only one count was recorded for this clone. V is TRBV6-5 and J is TRBJ1-3; D not resolved. Germline V gene sequence: CDR1 MNHEY, CDR2 SVGAGI. Deletions cut 0 bases from V and 1 base from J, with 10 bases between. This CDR3 has 16 residues. The CDR3 reads CASSYSISGSGNTIYF. The CDR3, as DNA: TGTGCCAGCAGTTACTCGATCTCGGGGTCTGGAAACACCATATATTTT.

The genes are TRBV7-8 and TRBJ1-1, with a possible D match to TRBD1 (6 bases). With 3 bases removed from V and 6 bases from J, the gap between germline ends came to 17 bases. Germline CDR1 and CDR2: SGHVS and FQNEAQ. CDR3 length: 15 residues. The CDR3 loop is CASSFAQGFGAEAFF. The CDR3 DNA is TGTGCCAGCAGCTTTGCTCAGGGGTTTGGGGCTGAAGCTTTCTTT.

V gene TRBV7-2 combines with J gene TRBJ2-3; 8 bases match TRBD2. Per the germline V gene, CDR1 is SGHTA and CDR2 is FQGNSA. Losses at the gene ends were 4 bases for V and 3 bases for J; bases not matched to a gene: 6. This CDR3 has 15 residues. The CDR3 DNA follows: TGTGCCAGCAGCTCAGCGGGAGTGCAAACAGATACGCAGTATTTT. This translates into CASSSAGVQTDTQYF.

The J gene is TRBJ2-5, the V gene TRBV6-6; possibly TRBD1 for D (6 bases). V lost 5 bases and J lost 4, with 17 bases in between. Germline CDR1 is MNHNY and CDR2 is SVGAGI (reference sequence). The length of the CDR3 is 15 residues. DNA of the CDR3: TGTGCCAGCAGTCGGACAGACCCTCTTGTAGAGACCCAGTACTTC. This gives the protein CASSRTDPLVETQYF.

The chain carries TRBV7-6 and TRBJ2-7; TRBD2 matches 10 bases. Germline V gene data show CDR1 as SGHVS and CDR2 as FNYEAQ. Trimming cost V 2 bases and J 4 bases; bases outside gene matches: 5. The CDR3 consists of 15 residues. The CDR3 nucleotides are TGTGCCAGCAGCTTAAGGCTAGCGGGAGAATACGAGCAGTACTTC. Protein: CASSLRLAGEYEQYF.

The rearrangement joins TRBV19 to TRBJ2-7, with TRBD2 identical over 9 bases. The CDR3 has 17 amino acids. Germline CDR1 and CDR2: LNHDA and SQIVND (reference sequence). V lost 10 bases to trimming and J lost 6 bases; unmatched junction nucleotides: 22. The CDR3 sequence: CATDWSGRFRDSGEQYF. In DNA, the CDR3 is TGTGCCACTGACTGGAGCGGGAGGTTCCGGGACTCTGGCGAGCAGTACTTC.

A single count supports this clone. V and J are TRBV6-6 and TRBJ2-7, with a weak D call TRBD1 (5 bases). The germline V gene encodes CDR1 MNHNY and CDR2 SVGAGI (reference sequence). The CDR3 consists of 12 residues. Between the trimmed V and J ends, which lost 6 bases and 6 bases, there was a span of 12 bases. Written as DNA, the CDR3 is TGTGCCAGCAGAGGTAACAGGTTCGAGCAGTACTTC. Amino acids: CASRGNRFEQYF.

The CDR3 is CASGTLQETQYF. In nucleotides, the CDR3 is TGTGCCAGCGGGACACTACAAGAGACCCAGTACTTC. The chain recombines TRBV28 with TRBJ2-5; a possible D gene is TRBD1 (6 bases). CDR3 length: 12 residues. Trimming cost V 8 bases and J 2 bases, with 9 bases left between them. Germline assignment: CDR1 MDHEN and CDR2 SYDVKM.

The rearrangement uses TRBV28 and TRBJ2-3; D remains ambiguous. CDR1 is MDHEN, CDR2 SYDVKM, per germline. This CDR3 is 13 amino acids long. V was cut by 2 bases and J by 4 bases, with 7 bases left in between. The CDR3 reads CASSLVDSDTQYF. The CDR3 bases are TGTGCCAGCAGTTTAGTAGATTCAGATACGCAGTATTTT.

The chain combines TRBV5-1 with TRBJ2-1, with 11 bases fitting TRBD2. Trimming at V came to 2 bases and at J to 4 bases, leaving 5 bases not matched to a gene. Looked up from germline, CDR1 is SGHRS and CDR2 is YFSETQ. The CDR3 consists of 16 residues. The CDR3 loop reads CASSFDSGRGYNEQFF. The CDR3 nucleotides read TGCGCCAGCAGCTTCGATAGCGGGAGGGGGTACAATGAGCAGTTCTTC.

The chain is built from TRBV5-1 and TRBJ2-1, with D perhaps matching TRBD2 (5 bases). CDR1 is SGHRS, CDR2 YFSETQ, per germline. The CDR3 contains 14 residues. V was pared by 1 base and J by 7 bases, with 12 bases between. The CDR3 region has the DNA TGCGCCAGCAGCTTGAAGCTAGCCTCGAATGAGCAGTTCTTC. This translates into CASSLKLASNEQFF. The full variable domain, completed using reference TRBV5-1 and TRBJ2-1, is KAGVTQTPRYLIKTRGQQVTLSCSPISGHRSVSWYQQTPGQGLQFLFEYFSETQRNKGNFPGRFSGRQFSNSRSEMNVSTLELGDSALYLCASSLKLASNEQFFGPGTRLTVL.

This clone was recorded once. This chain uses TRBV19 with TRBJ1-5, with a tentative D call TRBD1 (5 bases). This CDR3 has 14 residues. Germline V gene sequence: CDR1 LNHDA, CDR2 SQIVND (reference sequence). Trimming shortened V by 1 base and J by 6 bases, and 10 bases separated the two germline ends. The CDR3 spells CASSIGGAGQPQHF. The CDR3 DNA sequence: TGTGCCAGTAGTATAGGCGGGGCTGGTCAGCCCCAGCATTTT.

This rearrangement joins TRBV19 to TRBJ1-1; possible D gene TRBD1, 5 bases. Germline lookup yields CDR1 LNHDA and CDR2 SQIVND (reference sequence). The CDR3 loop spans 13 amino acids. V gave up 0 bases and J gave up 4 bases, with 6 bases separating them. The DNA of the CDR3 is TGTGCCAGTAGTATAGAAGGGGCCACTGAAGCTTTCTTT. Translation gives CASSIEGATEAFF.

This clone was seen a single time. This rearrangement joins TRBV6-5 to TRBJ1-4, with D unclear. The CDR3 consists of 14 residues. The V end was cut by 8 bases, the J end by 5 bases, with 15 bases between. CDR1 is MNHEY, CDR2 SVGAGI, per germline. The CDR3 nucleotides read TGTGCCAGCCGGCCAATCACCTTAAATGAAAAACTGTTTTTT. Translation: CASRPITLNEKLFF.

The chain couples TRBV5-4 to TRBJ2-5, with TRBD2 matching 8 bases. CDR3 length equals 14 residues. CDR1 is SGHNT, CDR2 YYREEE, per germline (reference sequence). Losses at the gene ends were 1 base for V and 5 bases for J; bases not matched to a gene: 4. The CDR3 reads CASSLKRGPETQYF. The CDR3 DNA is TGTGCCAGCAGCTTGAAGCGGGGGCCCGAGACCCAGTACTTC.

CDR3 sequence (DNA): TGTGCCATCAGCGTGGAGGGGAGTGCCCTCACAGATACGCAGTATTTT. Its protein is CAISVEGSALTDTQYF. The chain has TRBV10-3 and TRBJ2-3; D might be TRBD2 (6 bases). The V end lost 6 bases, the J end lost 2 bases, and 18 bases lay between the germline ends. Germline assignment: CDR1 ENHRY and CDR2 SYGVKD. CDR3 length: 16 amino acids.